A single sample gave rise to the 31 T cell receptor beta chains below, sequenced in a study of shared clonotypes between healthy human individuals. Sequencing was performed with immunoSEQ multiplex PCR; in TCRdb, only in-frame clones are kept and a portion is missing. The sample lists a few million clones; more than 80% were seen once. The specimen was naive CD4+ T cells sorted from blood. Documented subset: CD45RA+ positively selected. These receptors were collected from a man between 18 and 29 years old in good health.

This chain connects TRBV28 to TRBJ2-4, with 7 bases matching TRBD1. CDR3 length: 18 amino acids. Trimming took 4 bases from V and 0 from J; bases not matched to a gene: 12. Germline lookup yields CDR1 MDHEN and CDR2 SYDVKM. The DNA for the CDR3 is TGTGCCAGCAGTTCCGGATCCGGGACAGAAATAGCCAAAAACATTCAGTACTTC. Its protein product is CASSSGSGTEIAKNIQYF. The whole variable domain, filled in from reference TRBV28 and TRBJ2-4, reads DVKVTQSSRYLVKRTGEKVFLECVQDMDHENMFWYRQDPGLGLRLIYFSYDVKMKEKGDIPEGYSVSREKKERFSLILESASTNQTSMYLCASSSGSGTEIAKNIQYFGAGTRLSVL.

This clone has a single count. CDR3 nucleotide sequence: TGTGCCAGTAGTCCTTCAAAGAACACTGAAGCTTTCTTT. Encoded protein: CASSPSKNTEAFF. The chain joins TRBV19 to TRBJ1-1; no definite D call. Germline loops: CDR1 LNHDA, CDR2 SQIVND (reference sequence). V gave up 5 bases and J gave up 1 base, with 8 bases separating them. CDR3 length: 13 residues.

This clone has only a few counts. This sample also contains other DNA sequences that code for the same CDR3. In nucleotides, the CDR3 is TGTGCCAGCAGCCGGACAGGGAATCAGCCCCAGCATTTT. Encoded protein: CASSRTGNQPQHF. The V gene is TRBV27, the J gene TRBJ1-5; 8 positions agree with TRBD1. V was clipped by 6 bases and J by 4 bases; unmatched bases: 2. The CDR3 length is 13 residues. Germline V gives CDR1 MNHEY, CDR2 SMNVEV (reference sequence).

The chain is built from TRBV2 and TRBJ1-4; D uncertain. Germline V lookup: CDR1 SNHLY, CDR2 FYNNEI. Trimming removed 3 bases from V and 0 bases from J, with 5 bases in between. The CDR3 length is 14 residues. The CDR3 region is CASSEVATNEKLFF. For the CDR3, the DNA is TGTGCCAGCAGTGAGGTTGCAACTAATGAAAAACTGTTTTTT.

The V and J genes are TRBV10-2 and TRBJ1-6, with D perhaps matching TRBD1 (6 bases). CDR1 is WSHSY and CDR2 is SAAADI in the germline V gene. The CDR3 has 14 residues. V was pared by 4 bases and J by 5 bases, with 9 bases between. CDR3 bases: TGCGCCAGCAGTGGGACAGCTGATAATTCACCCCTCCACTTT. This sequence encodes CASSGTADNSPLHF.

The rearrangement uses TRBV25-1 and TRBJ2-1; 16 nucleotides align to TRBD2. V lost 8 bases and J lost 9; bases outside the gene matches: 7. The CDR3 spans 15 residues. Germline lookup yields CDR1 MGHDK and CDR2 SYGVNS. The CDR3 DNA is TGTGCCAGCGGGGGACTAGCGGGAGGGCCAGGTGAGCAGTTCTTC. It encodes CASGGLAGGPGEQFF.

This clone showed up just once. The CDR3 spells CASSPTGLTNEKLFF. DNA for the CDR3: TGTGCCAGCTCACCTACAGGGTTAACTAATGAAAAACTGTTTTTT. The chain has TRBV18 and TRBJ1-4; weak D call: TRBD1 (6 bases). This CDR3 is 15 amino acids long. Germline loops: CDR1 KGHSH, CDR2 LQKENI. V gave up 3 bases and J gave up 1 base, with 9 bases separating them. Using reference TRBV18 and TRBJ1-4 for the parts outside the CDR3, the full variable domain is NAGVMQNPRHLVRRRGQEARLRCSPMKGHSHVYWYRQLPEEGLKFMVYLQKENIIDESGMPKERFSAEFPKEGPSILRIQQVVRGDSAAYFCASSPTGLTNEKLFFGSGTQLSVL.

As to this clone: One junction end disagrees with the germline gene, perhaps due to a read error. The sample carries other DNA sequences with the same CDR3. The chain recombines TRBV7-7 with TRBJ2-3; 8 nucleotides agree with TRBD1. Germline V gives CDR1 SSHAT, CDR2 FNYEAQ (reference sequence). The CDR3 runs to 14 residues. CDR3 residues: CASSSGQGTDTQYF. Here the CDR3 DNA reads TGTGCTAGCAGCTCGGGACAGGGCACAGATACGCAGTATTTT.

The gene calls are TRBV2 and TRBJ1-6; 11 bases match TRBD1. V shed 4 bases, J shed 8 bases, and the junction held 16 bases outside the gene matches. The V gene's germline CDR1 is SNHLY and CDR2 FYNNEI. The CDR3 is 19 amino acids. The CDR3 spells CASSASRLKGQGAYSPLHF. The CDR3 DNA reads TGTGCCAGCAGTGCCTCCCGCTTAAAAGGACAGGGGGCTTATTCACCCCTCCACTTT.

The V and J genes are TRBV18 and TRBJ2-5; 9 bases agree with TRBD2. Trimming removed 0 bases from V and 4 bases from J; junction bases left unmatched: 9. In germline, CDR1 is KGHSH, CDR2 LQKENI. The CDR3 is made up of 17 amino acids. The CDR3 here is CASSPPGLAGRIETQYF. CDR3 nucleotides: TGTGCCAGCTCACCACCCGGGCTAGCGGGAAGGATAGAGACCCAGTACTTC. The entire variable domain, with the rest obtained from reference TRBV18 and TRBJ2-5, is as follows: NAGVMQNPRHLVRRRGQEARLRCSPMKGHSHVYWYRQLPEEGLKFMVYLQKENIIDESGMPKERFSAEFPKEGPSILRIQQVVRGDSAAYFCASSPPGLAGRIETQYFGPGTRLLVL.

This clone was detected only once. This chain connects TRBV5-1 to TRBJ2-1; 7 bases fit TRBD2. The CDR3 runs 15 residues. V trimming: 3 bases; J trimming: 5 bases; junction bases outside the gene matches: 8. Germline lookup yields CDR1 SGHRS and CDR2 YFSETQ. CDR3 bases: TGCGCCAGCAGCTCTATGCCGGGGGGAGACAATGAGCAGTTCTTC. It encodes CASSSMPGGDNEQFF.

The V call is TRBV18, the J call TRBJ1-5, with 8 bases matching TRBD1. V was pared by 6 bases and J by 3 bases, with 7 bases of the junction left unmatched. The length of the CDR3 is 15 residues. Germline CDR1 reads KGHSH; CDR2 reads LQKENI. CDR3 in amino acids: CASSSTGGPNQPQHF. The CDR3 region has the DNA TGTGCCAGCTCGTCTACAGGGGGTCCCAATCAGCCCCAGCATTTT.

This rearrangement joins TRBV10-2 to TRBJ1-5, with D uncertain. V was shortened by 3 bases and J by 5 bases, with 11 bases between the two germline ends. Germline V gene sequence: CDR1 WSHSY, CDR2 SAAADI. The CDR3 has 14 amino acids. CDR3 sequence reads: CASSDLWGDQPQHF. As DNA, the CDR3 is TGCGCCAGCAGTGATTTGTGGGGAGATCAGCCCCAGCATTTT.

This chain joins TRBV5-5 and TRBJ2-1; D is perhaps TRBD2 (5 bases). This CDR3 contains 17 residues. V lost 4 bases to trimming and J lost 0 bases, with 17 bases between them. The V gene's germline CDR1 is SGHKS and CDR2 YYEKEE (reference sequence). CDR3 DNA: TGTGCCAGCAGCGTAGGCCTGAGTGGGAGCTCCTACAATGAGCAGTTCTTC. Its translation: CASSVGLSGSSYNEQFF.

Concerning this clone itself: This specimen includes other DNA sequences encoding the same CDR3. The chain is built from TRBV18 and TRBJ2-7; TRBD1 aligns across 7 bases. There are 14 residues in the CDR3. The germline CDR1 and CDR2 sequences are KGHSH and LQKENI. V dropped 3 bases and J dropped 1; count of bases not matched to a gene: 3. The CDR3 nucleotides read TGTGCCAGCTCACCGGGACAGACTTCCTACGAGCAGTACTTC. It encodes CASSPGQTSYEQYF.

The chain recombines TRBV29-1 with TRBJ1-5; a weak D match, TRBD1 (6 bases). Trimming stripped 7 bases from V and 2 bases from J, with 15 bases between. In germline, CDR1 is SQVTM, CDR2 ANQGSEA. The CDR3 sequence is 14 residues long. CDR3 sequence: CSALQGGGNQPQHF. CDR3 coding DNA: TGCAGCGCATTACAGGGTGGCGGCAATCAGCCCCAGCATTTT.

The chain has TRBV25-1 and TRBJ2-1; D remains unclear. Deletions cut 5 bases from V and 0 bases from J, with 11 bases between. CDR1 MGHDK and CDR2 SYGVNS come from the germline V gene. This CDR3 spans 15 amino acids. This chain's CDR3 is CASSPIRASYNEQFF. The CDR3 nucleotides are TGTGCCAGCAGTCCAATCAGAGCCTCCTACAATGAGCAGTTCTTC.

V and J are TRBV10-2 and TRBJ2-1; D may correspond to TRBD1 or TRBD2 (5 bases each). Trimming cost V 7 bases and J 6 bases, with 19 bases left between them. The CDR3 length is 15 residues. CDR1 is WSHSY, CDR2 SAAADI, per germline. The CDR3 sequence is CASILSGHSLNEQFF. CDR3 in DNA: TGCGCCAGCATCCTCTCGGGGCATTCCCTCAATGAGCAGTTCTTC.

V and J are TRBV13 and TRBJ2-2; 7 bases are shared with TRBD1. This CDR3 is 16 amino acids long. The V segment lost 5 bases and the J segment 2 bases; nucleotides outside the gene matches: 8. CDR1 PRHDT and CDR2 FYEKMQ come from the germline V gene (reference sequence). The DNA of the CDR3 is TGTGCCAGCAGCACGTCCGGGACAGCTAACACCGGGGAGCTGTTTTTT. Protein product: CASSTSGTANTGELFF.

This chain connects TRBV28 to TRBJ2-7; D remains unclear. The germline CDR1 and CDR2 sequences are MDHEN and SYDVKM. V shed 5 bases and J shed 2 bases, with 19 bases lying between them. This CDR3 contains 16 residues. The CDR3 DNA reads TGTGCCAGCAGTCTCCGGGCCGTATCACGACCCTACGAGCAGTACTTC. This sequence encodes CASSLRAVSRPYEQYF.

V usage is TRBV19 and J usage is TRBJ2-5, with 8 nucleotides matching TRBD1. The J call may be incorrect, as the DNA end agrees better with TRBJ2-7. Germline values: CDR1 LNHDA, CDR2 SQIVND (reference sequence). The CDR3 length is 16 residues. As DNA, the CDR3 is TGTGCCAGTAGTCGAGTCGGGACAGGAGTTTTCTACGAGCAGTACTTC. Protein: CASSRVGTGVFYEQYF.

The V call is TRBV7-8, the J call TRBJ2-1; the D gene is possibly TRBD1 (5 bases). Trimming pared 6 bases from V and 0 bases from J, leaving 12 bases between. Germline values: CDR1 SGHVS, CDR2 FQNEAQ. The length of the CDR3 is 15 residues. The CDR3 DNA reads TGTGCCAGCAGTTCAGGGCCGGGCTCCTACAATGAGCAGTTCTTC. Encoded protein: CASSSGPGSYNEQFF.

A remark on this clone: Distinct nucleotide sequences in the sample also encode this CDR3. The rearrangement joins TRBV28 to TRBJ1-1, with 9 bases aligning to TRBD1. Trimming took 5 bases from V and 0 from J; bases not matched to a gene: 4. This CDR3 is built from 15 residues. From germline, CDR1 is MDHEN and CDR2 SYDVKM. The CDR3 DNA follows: TGTGCCAGCAGTCTCGACAGGGGGATGAACACTGAAGCTTTCTTT. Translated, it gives CASSLDRGMNTEAFF.

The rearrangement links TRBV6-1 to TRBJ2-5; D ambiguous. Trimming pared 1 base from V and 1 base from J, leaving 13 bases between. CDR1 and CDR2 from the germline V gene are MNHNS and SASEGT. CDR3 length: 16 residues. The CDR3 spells CASSEDTLILQETQYF. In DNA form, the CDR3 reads TGTGCCAGCAGTGAAGACACTTTGATCCTCCAAGAGACCCAGTACTTC.

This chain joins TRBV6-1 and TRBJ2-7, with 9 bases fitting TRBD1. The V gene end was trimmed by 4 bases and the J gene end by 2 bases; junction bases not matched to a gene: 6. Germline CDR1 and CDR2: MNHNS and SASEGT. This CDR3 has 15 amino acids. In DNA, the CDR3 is TGTGCCAGCAGTGGACAGGGGGGGGGACCCTACGAGCAGTACTTC. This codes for CASSGQGGGPYEQYF.

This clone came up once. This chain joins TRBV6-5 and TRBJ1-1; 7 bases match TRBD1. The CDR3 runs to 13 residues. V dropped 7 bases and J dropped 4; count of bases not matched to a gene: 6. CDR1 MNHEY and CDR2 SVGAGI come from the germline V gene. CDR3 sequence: CASNPGGGTEAFF. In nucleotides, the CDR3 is TGTGCCAGCAACCCAGGGGGAGGCACTGAAGCTTTCTTT.

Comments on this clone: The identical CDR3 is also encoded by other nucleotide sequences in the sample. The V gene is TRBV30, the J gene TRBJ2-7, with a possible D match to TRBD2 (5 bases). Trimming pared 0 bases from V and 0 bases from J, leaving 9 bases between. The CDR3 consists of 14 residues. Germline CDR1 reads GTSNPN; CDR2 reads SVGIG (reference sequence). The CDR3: CAWSVGGTSYEQYF. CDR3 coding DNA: TGTGCCTGGAGTGTTGGAGGCACCTCCTACGAGCAGTACTTC.

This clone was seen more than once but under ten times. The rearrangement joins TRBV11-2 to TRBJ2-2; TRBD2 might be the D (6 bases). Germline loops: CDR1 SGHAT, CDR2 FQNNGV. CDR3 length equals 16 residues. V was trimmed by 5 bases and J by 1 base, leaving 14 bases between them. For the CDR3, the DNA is TGTGCCAGCAGCACCCGCACAGCGGGGAACACCGGGGAGCTGTTTTTT. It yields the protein CASSTRTAGNTGELFF.

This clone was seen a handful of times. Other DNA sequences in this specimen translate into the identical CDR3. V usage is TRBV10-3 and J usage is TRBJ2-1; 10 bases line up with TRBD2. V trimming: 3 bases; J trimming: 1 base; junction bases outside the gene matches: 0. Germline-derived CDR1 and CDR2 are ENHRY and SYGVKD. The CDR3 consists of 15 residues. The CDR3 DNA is TGTGCCATCAGTGATAGCGGGGGGTCCTACAATGAGCAGTTCTTC. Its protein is CAISDSGGSYNEQFF.

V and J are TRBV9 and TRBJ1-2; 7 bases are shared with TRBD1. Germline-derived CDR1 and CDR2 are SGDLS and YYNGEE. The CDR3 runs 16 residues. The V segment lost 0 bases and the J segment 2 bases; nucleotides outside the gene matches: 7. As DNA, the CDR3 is TGTGCCAGCAGCGTAGCACCACAGGGGTTGAACTATGGCTACACCTTC. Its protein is CASSVAPQGLNYGYTF.

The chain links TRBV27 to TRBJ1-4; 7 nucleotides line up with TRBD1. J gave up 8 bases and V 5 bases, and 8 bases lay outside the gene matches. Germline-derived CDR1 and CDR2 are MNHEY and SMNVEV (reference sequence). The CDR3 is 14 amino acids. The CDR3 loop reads CASSTDRQGEKLFF. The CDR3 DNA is TGTGCCAGCAGTACGGACAGGCAAGGGGAAAAACTGTTTTTT.